Shown below are 24 T cell receptor beta chains from a single sample sequenced in a study of blood T cell repertoires in COVID-19. Sequencing used immunoSEQ multiplex PCR; TCRdb keeps in-frame clones, though not all of them. The sample lists about 320,000 clones, around 90% occurring once. Sequenced input: peripheral blood. These receptors originate from a man aged 18 to 29 who had recovered from COVID-19.

V gene TRBV18 combines with J gene TRBJ2-7; D might be TRBD2 (6 bases). Germline lookup yields CDR1 KGHSH and CDR2 LQKENI. The CDR3 totals 14 residues. V was cut by 3 bases and J by 4 bases, with 13 bases left in between. The CDR3 protein is CASSPAEGYYEQYF. As DNA, the CDR3 is TGTGCCAGCTCACCGGCGGAGGGATATTACGAGCAGTACTTC.

This sequence joins TRBV6-1 and TRBJ2-7, with 7 positions matching TRBD1. Germline loops: CDR1 MNHNS, CDR2 SASEGT. V trimming: 3 bases; J trimming: 3 bases; junction bases outside the gene matches: 2. The CDR3 runs to 13 residues. CDR3 protein: CASSEDRNYEQYF. The CDR3 DNA reads as TGTGCCAGCAGTGAGGACAGGAACTACGAGCAGTACTTC.

The V and J genes are TRBV7-8 and TRBJ1-3, with D unclear. V was shortened by 5 bases and J by 0 bases, with 5 bases between the two germline ends. Germline V gene sequence: CDR1 SGHVS, CDR2 FQNEAQ. The CDR3 length is 13 residues. CDR3 region: CASSASSGNTIYF. The CDR3 nucleotides are TGTGCCAGCAGCGCGAGCTCTGGAAACACCATATATTTT.

The rearrangement uses TRBV9 and TRBJ2-2, with D perhaps TRBD1 (6 bases). Per the germline V gene, CDR1 is SGDLS and CDR2 is YYNGEE. Between the trimmed V and J ends, which lost 3 bases and 0 bases, there was a span of 15 bases. There are 17 residues in the CDR3. In nucleotides, the CDR3 is TGTGCCAGCAGCGCCCTATCCGGGACAACGAACACCGGGGAGCTGTTTTTT. Its protein is CASSALSGTTNTGELFF.

The chain joins TRBV19 to TRBJ1-6; TRBD1 might be the D (6 bases). CDR3 length: 16 residues. With 4 bases removed from V and 3 bases from J, the gap between germline ends came to 13 bases. Germline V gene lookup returns CDR1 LNHDA and CDR2 SQIVND (reference sequence). In DNA form, the CDR3 reads TGTGCCAGTAGTACAGGGGCCACCGTCTATAATTCACCCCTCCACTTT. This encodes CASSTGATVYNSPLHF.

The CDR3 DNA follows: TGTGCCATCACTGGACAGGGGGCTGGGGAGACCCAGTACTTC. Amino acids: CAITGQGAGETQYF. J is TRBJ2-5 and V is TRBV2, with TRBD1 matching 11 bases. The germline gives CDR1 SNHLY, CDR2 FYNNEI. J lost 5 bases, V lost 10 bases, and 9 bases had no gene match. The CDR3 has 14 residues. The variable domain in full, with the rest retrieved from reference TRBV2 and TRBJ2-5, is EPEVTQTPSHQVTQMGQEVILRCVPISNHLYFYWYRQILGQKVEFLVSFYNNEISEKSEIFDDQFSVERPDGSNFTLKIRSTKLEDSAMYFCAITGQGAGETQYFGPGTRLLVL.

The sample holds a few counts of this clone. This chain connects TRBV2 to TRBJ2-1; no definite D call. V gave up 8 bases and J gave up 0 bases, with 8 bases separating them. The germline V gene has CDR1 SNHLY and CDR2 FYNNEI. CDR3 length: 13 amino acids. CDR3 residues: CASGNYSYNEQFF. The DNA for the CDR3 is TGTGCCAGCGGCAATTACTCCTACAATGAGCAGTTCTTC.

The V and J genes are TRBV4-3 and TRBJ2-5, with TRBD1 matching over 7 bases. The germline V gene has CDR1 LGHNA and CDR2 YSLEER. V gave up 1 base and J gave up 5 bases; unmatched junction bases: 1. This CDR3 contains 13 residues. Written as DNA, the CDR3 is TGCGCCAGCAGCCAAGGAGGGGGCGAGACCCAGTACTTC. This translates into CASSQGGGETQYF.

About this clone itself: Other DNA sequences in this sample translate to the same CDR3. V is TRBV7-2 and J is TRBJ2-2; D uncertain. Trimming took 1 base from V and 5 from J, leaving 5 bases between them. Germline values: CDR1 SGHTA, CDR2 FQGNSA. This CDR3 region has 13 residues. The CDR3 here is CASSLVRTGELFF. The CDR3 coding sequence is TGTGCCAGCAGCTTAGTTCGTACCGGGGAGCTGTTTTTT. Based on the CDR3 plus reference TRBV7-2 and TRBJ2-2, the full variable domain is GAGVSQSPSNKVTEKGKDVELRCDPISGHTALYWYRQSLGQGLEFLIYFQGNSAPDKSGLPSDRFSAERTGGSVSTLTIQRTQQEDSAVYLCASSLVRTGELFFGEGSRLTVL.

The J gene is TRBJ2-3, the V gene TRBV5-1; TRBD2 agrees at 8 bases. Germline lookup yields CDR1 SGHRS and CDR2 YFSETQ. Trimming removed 7 bases from V and 2 bases from J; junction bases left unmatched: 6. This CDR3 comprises 14 residues. The CDR3 nucleotides read TGCGCCAGCTATAGCGGGAAACCCACAGATACGCAGTATTTT. This translates into CASYSGKPTDTQYF.

The chain has TRBV6-5 and TRBJ2-7, with 11 bases lining up with TRBD1. Germline CDR1 MNHEY, CDR2 SVGAGI. V was pared by 4 bases and J by 3 bases, with 2 bases of the junction left unmatched. The CDR3 has 14 residues. CDR3 in amino acids: CASSLGTGGYEQYF. As DNA, the CDR3 is TGTGCCAGCAGTTTAGGGACAGGGGGCTACGAGCAGTACTTC.

The chain recombines TRBV19 with TRBJ1-5; 8 bases are a match to TRBD1. The V gene's germline CDR1 is LNHDA and CDR2 SQIVND (reference sequence). Trimming cost V 4 bases and J 2 bases; bases outside gene matches: 4. The CDR3 is 15 residues long. The CDR3, as DNA: TGTGCCAGTAGTAACGGACAGGGACGCAATCAGCCCCAGCATTTT. Its protein product is CASSNGQGRNQPQHF.

This clone has only a few counts. The chain combines TRBV5-1 with TRBJ2-3; 9 bases agree with TRBD2. CDR1 is SGHRS and CDR2 is YFSETQ in the germline V gene. V was clipped by 0 bases and J by 0 bases; unmatched bases: 2. The CDR3 is 16 amino acids. CDR3 nucleotides: TGCGCCAGCAGCTTGGGACTAGCGGAGAGCACAGATACGCAGTATTTT. Amino acid sequence: CASSLGLAESTDTQYF.

The chain employs TRBV2 and TRBJ1-5, with D tentatively TRBD1 (6 bases). Trimming removed 5 bases at V and 6 bases at J, with 17 bases between. The CDR3 has 15 residues. In germline, CDR1 is SNHLY, CDR2 FYNNEI. The CDR3 region is CASSPLQGGGQPQHF. CDR3 DNA: TGTGCCAGCAGTCCCCTACAGGGTGGTGGTCAGCCCCAGCATTTT. Together with reference TRBV2 and TRBJ1-5, the CDR3 gives the full variable domain: EPEVTQTPSHQVTQMGQEVILRCVPISNHLYFYWYRQILGQKVEFLVSFYNNEISEKSEIFDDQFSVERPDGSNFTLKIRSTKLEDSAMYFCASSPLQGGGQPQHFGDGTRLSIL.

The chain links TRBV15 to TRBJ1-2, with TRBD1 as a possible D gene (5 bases). This CDR3 comprises 13 residues. CDR1 LNHNV and CDR2 YYDKDF come from the germline V gene (reference sequence). V lost 1 base and J 8 bases, leaving 11 bases between the germline ends. The CDR3 nucleotides are TGTGCCACCAGCAGAGGTGGGACTCAAGGCTACACCTTC. Translating it yields CATSRGGTQGYTF. The full variable domain, in which reference TRBV15 and TRBJ1-2 provide the parts outside the CDR3, is DAMVIQNPRYQVTQFGKPVTLSCSQTLNHNVMYWYQQKSSQAPKLLFHYYDKDFNNEADTPDNFQSRRPNTSFCFLDIRSPGLGDTAMYLCATSRGGTQGYTFGSGTRLTVV.

This chain links TRBV11-2 with TRBJ2-2; 14 nucleotides line up with TRBD2. The CDR3 length is 18 residues. V was clipped by 4 bases and J by 1 base; unmatched bases: 5. CDR1 is SGHAT and CDR2 is FQNNGV in the germline V gene. CDR3 residues: CASSSPGLAGENTGELFF. For the CDR3, the DNA is TGTGCCAGCAGCTCCCCGGGACTAGCGGGAGAGAACACCGGGGAGCTGTTTTTT.

The chain has TRBV19 and TRBJ1-4; 7 positions match TRBD1. The CDR3 totals 14 residues. Germline CDR1 reads LNHDA; CDR2 reads SQIVND (reference sequence). The V and J ends lost 6 bases and 7 bases, in that order; junction bases with no gene match: 8. The CDR3 DNA is TGTGCCAGTAGGGGAGGACAGGTCTCTGAAAAACTGTTTTTT. Translation gives CASRGGQVSEKLFF.

The gene calls are TRBV18 and TRBJ1-1; possibly TRBD1 for D (5 bases). The germline V gene encodes CDR1 KGHSH and CDR2 LQKENI. This CDR3 region has 15 residues. V lost 0 bases and J 1 base, leaving 9 bases between the germline ends. In nucleotides, the CDR3 is TGTGCCAGCTCACCACCCTCAGGGTGGAACACTGAAGCTTTCTTT. The encoded protein is CASSPPSGWNTEAFF. Drawing the rest from reference TRBV18 and TRBJ1-1, the complete variable domain is NAGVMQNPRHLVRRRGQEARLRCSPMKGHSHVYWYRQLPEEGLKFMVYLQKENIIDESGMPKERFSAEFPKEGPSILRIQQVVRGDSAAYFCASSPPSGWNTEAFFGQGTRLTVV.

The V and J genes are TRBV15 and TRBJ2-1; no clear D gene. The V gene's germline CDR1 is LNHNV and CDR2 YYDKDF (reference sequence). This CDR3 has 17 residues. The germline V and J ends were trimmed by 0 bases and 2 bases, with 14 bases remaining between them. CDR3 bases: TGTGCCACCAGCAGAGAGGAGAGTTTGGTCCCCTACAATGAGCAGTTCTTC. Its translation is CATSREESLVPYNEQFF.

The chain uses TRBV12-3 or TRBV12-4 and TRBJ1-1; D is possibly TRBD1 (5 bases). This CDR3 has 12 residues. Trimming removed 5 bases at V and 10 bases at J, with 14 bases between. CDR3 coding DNA: TGTGCCAGCAGTACCAGGGTGCAGGGAGCTTTCTTT. Its translation: CASSTRVQGAFF.

This chain links TRBV5-4 with TRBJ1-2; D unresolved. Looked up from germline, CDR1 is SGHNT and CDR2 is YYREEE (reference sequence). Trimming took off 0 bases at V and 2 bases at J, with 8 bases between the two ends. CDR3 length equals 14 residues. The CDR3 DNA is TGTGCCAGCAGCTTGGAGGCCGGGAACTATGGCTACACCTTC. Translation gives CASSLEAGNYGYTF.

This clone was seen just once. This rearrangement joins TRBV12-3 or TRBV12-4 to TRBJ1-6; the D gene is possibly TRBD1 (5 bases). The CDR3 has 12 amino acids. Trimming left V 5 bases short and J 10 bases short, with 9 bases between. The CDR3 here is CASSQQASPLHF. CDR3 nucleotide sequence: TGTGCCAGCAGTCAACAGGCCTCACCCCTCCACTTT.

The CDR3 region is CASSQVGGPEAFF. As DNA, the CDR3 is TGCGCCAGCAGCCAAGTTGGGGGCCCTGAAGCTTTCTTT. This chain connects TRBV4-1 to TRBJ1-1; possible D gene TRBD1, 6 bases. CDR1 and CDR2 (germline): MGHRA, YSYEKL. This CDR3 contains 13 residues. The V and J ends lost 1 base and 6 bases respectively, with 9 bases between them.

The genes are TRBV7-9 and TRBJ1-2, with D possibly being TRBD1 (6 bases). CDR3 size: 14 residues. The V end was cut by 1 base, the J end by 12 bases, with 18 bases between. Per the germline V gene, CDR1 is SEHNR and CDR2 is FQNEAQ (reference sequence). CDR3 loop: CASSLGPGVSPHTF. The CDR3 coding sequence is TGTGCCAGCAGCTTAGGGCCAGGGGTCTCCCCACACACCTTC.